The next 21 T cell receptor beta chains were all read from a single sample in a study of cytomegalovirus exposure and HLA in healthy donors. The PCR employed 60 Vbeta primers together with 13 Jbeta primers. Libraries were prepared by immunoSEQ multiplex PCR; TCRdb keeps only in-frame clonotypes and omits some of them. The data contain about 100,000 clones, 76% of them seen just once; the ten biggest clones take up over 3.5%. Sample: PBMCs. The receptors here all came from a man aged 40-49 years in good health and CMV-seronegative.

CDR3: CASSASRTSGSPLHF. In DNA, the CDR3 is TGTGCCAGCAGTGCCTCCCGGACTTCTGGCTCACCCCTCCACTTT. The chain combines TRBV6-1 with TRBJ1-6; D ambiguous. CDR3 size: 15 residues. Trimming took off 4 bases at V and 10 bases at J, with 17 bases between the two ends. Germline values: CDR1 MNHNS, CDR2 SASEGT.

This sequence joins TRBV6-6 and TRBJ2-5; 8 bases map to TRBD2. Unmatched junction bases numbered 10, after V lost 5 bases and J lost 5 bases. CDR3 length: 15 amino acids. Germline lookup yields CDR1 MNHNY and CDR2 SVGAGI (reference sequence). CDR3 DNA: TGTGCCAGCAGTCCACTTCGGGGGGGCGAGGAGACCCAGTACTTC. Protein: CASSPLRGGEETQYF.

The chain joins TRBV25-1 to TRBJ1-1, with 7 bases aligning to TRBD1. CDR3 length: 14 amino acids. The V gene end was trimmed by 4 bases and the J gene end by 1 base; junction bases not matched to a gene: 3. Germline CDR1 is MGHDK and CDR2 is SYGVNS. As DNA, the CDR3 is TGTGCCAGCAGTGTGGGACAGACGAACACTGAAGCTTTCTTT. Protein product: CASSVGQTNTEAFF.

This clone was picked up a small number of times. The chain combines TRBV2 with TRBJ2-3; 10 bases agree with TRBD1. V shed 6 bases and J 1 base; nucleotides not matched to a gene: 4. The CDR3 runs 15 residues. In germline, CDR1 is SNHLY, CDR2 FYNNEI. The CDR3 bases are TGTGCCAGCAGCCTTGGGACAGGGGGCACAGATACGCAGTATTTT. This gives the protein CASSLGTGGTDTQYF.

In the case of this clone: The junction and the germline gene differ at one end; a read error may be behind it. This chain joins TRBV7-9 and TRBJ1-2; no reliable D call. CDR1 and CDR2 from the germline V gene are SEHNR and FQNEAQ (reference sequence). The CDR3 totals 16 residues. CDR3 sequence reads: CSSSPHEGFRDYGYTF. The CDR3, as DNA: TGTTCCAGCAGCCCCCACGAGGGTTTTAGGGACTATGGCTACACCTTC.

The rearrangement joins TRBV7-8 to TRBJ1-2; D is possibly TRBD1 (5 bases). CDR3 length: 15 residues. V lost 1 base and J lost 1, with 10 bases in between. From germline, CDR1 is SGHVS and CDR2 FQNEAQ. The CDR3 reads CASSLGQNDNYGYTF. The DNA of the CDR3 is TGTGCCAGCAGCTTAGGACAGAATGATAACTATGGCTACACCTTC.

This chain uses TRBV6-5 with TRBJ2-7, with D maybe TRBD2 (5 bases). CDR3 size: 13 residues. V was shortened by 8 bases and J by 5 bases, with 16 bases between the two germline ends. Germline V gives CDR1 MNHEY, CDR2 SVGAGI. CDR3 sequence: CASCGGHLDEQYV. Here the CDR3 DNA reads TGTGCCAGCTGTGGAGGCCACCTCGACGAGCAGTACGTC.

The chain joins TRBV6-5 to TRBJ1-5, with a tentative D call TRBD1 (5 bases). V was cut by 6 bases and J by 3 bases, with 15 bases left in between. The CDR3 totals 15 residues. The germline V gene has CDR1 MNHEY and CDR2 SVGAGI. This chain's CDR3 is CASSYSGGDNQPQHF. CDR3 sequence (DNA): TGTGCCAGCAGCTACAGCGGGGGGGACAATCAGCCCCAGCATTTT.

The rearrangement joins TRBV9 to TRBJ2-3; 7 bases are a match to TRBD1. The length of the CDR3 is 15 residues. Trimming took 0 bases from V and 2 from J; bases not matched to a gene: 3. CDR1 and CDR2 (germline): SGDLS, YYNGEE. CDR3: CASSVATGDTDTQYF. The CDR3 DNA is TGTGCCAGCAGCGTAGCAACAGGGGACACAGATACGCAGTATTTT.

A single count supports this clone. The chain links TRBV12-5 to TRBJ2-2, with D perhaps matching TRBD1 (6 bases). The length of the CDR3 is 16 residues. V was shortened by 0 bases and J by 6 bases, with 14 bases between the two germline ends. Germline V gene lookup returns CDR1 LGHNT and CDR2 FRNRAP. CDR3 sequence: CASGLVPGVRSGELFF. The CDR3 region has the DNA TGTGCTAGTGGTTTGGTACCAGGGGTTCGGTCCGGGGAGCTGTTTTTT.

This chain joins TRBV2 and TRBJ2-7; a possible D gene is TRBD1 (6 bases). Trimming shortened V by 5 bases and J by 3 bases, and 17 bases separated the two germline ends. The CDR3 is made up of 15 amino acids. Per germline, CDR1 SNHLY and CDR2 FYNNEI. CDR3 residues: CASSPRGSTVYEQYF. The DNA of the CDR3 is TGTGCCAGCAGTCCCAGGGGTAGCACCGTCTACGAGCAGTACTTC.

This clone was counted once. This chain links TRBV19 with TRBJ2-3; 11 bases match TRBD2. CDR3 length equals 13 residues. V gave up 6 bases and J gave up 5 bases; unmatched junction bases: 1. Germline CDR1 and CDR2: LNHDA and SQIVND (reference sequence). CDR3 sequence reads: CASRLAGEDTQYF. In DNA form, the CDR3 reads TGTGCCAGTAGACTAGCGGGGGAAGATACGCAGTATTTT.

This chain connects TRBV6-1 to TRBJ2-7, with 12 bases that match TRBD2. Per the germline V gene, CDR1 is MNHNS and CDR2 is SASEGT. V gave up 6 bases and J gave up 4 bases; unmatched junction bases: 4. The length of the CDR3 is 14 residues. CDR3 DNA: TGTGCCAGCAGCTCGACTAGCGGGGGTTACGAGCAGTACGTC. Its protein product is CASSSTSGGYEQYV.

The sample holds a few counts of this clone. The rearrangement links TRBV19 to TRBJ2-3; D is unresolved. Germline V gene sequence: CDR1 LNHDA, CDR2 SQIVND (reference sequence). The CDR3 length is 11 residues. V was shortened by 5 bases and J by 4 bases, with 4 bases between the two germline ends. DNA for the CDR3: TGTGCCAGTAGTCTCGCAGATACGCAGTATTTT. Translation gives CASSLADTQYF.

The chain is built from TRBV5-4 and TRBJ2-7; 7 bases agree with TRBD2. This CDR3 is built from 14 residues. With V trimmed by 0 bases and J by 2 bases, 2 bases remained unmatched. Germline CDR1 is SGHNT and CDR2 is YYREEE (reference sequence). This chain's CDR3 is CASSLEAGAYEQYF. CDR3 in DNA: TGTGCCAGCAGCTTGGAGGCGGGGGCCTACGAGCAGTACTTC.

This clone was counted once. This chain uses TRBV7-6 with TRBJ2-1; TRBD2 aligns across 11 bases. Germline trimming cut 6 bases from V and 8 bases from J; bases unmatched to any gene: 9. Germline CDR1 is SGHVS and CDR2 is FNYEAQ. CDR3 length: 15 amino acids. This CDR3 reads CASSSGTSGGYEQFF. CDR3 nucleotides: TGTGCCAGCAGTTCAGGGACTAGCGGAGGGTATGAGCAGTTCTTC.

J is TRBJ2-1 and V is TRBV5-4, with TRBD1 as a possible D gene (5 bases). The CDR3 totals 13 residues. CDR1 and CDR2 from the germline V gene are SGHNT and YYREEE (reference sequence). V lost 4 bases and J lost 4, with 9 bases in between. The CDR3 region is CASSTRQYNEQFF. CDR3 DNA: TGTGCCAGCAGCACTCGACAGTACAATGAGCAGTTCTTC.

The CDR3 reads CASSAKQGRDNYGYTF. DNA for the CDR3: TGTGCCAGCAGCGCGAAACAGGGTCGTGATAACTATGGCTACACCTTC. V is TRBV5-5 and J is TRBJ1-2, with D possibly being TRBD1 (6 bases). V was cut by 4 bases and J by 1 base, with 17 bases left in between. There are 16 residues in the CDR3. CDR1 is SGHKS, CDR2 YYEKEE, per germline (reference sequence).

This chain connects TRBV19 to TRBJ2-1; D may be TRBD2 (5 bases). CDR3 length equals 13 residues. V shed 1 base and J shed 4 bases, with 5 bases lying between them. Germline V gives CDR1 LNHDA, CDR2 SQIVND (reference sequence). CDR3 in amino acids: CASSIAGYNEQFF. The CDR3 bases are TGTGCCAGTAGTATAGCGGGGTACAATGAGCAGTTCTTC.

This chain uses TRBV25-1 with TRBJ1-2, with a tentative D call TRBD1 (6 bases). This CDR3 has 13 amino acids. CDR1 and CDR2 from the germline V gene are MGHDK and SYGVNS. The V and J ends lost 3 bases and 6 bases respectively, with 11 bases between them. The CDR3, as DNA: TGTGCCAGCAGTGACAGGGGAAGGAATGGCTACACCTTC. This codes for CASSDRGRNGYTF.

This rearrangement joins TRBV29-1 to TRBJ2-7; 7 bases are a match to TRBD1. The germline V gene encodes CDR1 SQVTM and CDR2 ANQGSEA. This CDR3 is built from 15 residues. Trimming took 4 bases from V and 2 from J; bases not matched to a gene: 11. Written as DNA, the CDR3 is TGCAGCGTTGGAGAGGAGACAGGGAAACCCTACGAGCAGTACTTC. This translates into CSVGEETGKPYEQYF.